The table lists the clone carrying this T cell receptor (beta chain) with a count of one. The data were taken from a study of T cells after posttransplantation cyclophosphamide. CDR1 MNHEY and CDR2 SMNVEV come from the germline V gene (reference sequence). The CDR3 covers 15 residues. J gave up 12 bases and V 5 bases, and 8 bases lay outside the gene matches. The data were produced by immunoSEQ multiplex PCR, yet TCRdb's version contains in-frame clones alone and is incomplete. This table holds about 52,000 clones, approximately 94% found once. The sample consisted of PBMCs. The V call is TRBV27, the J call TRBJ2-1; 15 bases are shared with TRBD2. The sequence derives from a woman aged 25 to 39 in good health and a related stem cell transplant donor. In DNA form, the CDR3 reads TGTGCCAGCAGTACAGGACTAGCGGGGGGGCAGGGGCAGTTCTTC. Translating gives CASSTGLAGGQGQFF.